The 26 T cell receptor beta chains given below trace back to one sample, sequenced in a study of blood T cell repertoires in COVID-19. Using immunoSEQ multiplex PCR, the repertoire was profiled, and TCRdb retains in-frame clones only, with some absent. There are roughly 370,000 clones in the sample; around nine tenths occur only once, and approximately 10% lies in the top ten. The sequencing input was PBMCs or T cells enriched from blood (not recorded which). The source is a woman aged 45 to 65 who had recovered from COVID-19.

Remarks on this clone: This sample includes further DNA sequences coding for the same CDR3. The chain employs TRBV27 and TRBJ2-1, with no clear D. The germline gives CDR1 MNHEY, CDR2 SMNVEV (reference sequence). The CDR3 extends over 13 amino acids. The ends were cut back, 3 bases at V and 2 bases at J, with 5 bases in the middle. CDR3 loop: CASSLGTYNEQFF. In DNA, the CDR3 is TGTGCCAGCAGTTTGGGCACCTACAATGAGCAGTTCTTC.

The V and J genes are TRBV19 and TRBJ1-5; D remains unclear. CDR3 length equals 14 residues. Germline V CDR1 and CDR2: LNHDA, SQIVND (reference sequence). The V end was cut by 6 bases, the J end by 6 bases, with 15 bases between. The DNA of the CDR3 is TGTGCCAGTAGCATGGGAGGGCCCGGTCAGCCCCAGCATTTT. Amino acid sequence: CASSMGGPGQPQHF.

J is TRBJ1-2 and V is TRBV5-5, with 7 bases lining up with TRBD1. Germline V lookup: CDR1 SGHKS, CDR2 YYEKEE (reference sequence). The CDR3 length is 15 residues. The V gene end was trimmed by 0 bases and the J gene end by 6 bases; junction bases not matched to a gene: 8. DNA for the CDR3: TGTGCCAGCAGCTTGGGTCACAGGGGAGGAAATGGCTACACCTTC. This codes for CASSLGHRGGNGYTF.

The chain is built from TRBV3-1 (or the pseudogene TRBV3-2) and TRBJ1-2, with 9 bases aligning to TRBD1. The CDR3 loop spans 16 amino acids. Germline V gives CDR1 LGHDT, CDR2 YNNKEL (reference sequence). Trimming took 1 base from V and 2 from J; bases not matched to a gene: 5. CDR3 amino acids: CASSQGVGQGNYGYTF. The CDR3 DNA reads TGTGCCAGCAGCCAAGGAGTAGGACAGGGGAACTATGGCTACACCTTC.

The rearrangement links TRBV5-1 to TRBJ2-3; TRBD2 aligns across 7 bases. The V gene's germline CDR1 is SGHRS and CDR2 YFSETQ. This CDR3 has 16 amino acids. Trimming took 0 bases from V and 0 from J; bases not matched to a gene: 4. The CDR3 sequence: CASSLDSGASTDTQYF. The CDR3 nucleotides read TGCGCCAGCAGCTTGGACAGCGGGGCTAGCACAGATACGCAGTATTTT.

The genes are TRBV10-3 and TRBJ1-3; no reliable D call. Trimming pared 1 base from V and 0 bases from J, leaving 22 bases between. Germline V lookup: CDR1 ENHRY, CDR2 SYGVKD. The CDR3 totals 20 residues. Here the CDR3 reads CAISEWVLGSKVHSGNTIYF. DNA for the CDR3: TGTGCCATCAGTGAGTGGGTTCTAGGCTCCAAGGTGCACTCTGGAAACACCATATATTTT.

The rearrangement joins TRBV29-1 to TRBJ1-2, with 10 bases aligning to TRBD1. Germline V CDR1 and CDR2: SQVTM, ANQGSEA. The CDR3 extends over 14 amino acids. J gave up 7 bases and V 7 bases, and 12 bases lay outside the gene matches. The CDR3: CSARRPTGGVGYTF. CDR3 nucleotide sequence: TGCAGCGCCCGAAGACCGACAGGGGGCGTTGGCTACACCTTC.

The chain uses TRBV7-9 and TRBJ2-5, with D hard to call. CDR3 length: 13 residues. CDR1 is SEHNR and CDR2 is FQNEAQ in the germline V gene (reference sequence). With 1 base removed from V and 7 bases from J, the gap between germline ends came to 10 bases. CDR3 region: CASSLVLGGTQYF. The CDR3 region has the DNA TGTGCCAGCAGCTTAGTTTTAGGCGGGACCCAGTACTTC. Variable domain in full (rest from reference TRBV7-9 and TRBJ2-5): DTGVSQNPRHKITKRGQNVTFRCDPISEHNRLYWYRQTLGQGPEFLTYFQNEAQLEKSRLLSDRFSAERPKGSFSTLEIQRTEQGDSAMYLCASSLVLGGTQYFGPGTRLLVL.

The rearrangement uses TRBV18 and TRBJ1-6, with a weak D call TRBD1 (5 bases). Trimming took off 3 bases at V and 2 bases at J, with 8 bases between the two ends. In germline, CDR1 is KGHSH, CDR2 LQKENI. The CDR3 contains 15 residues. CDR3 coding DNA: TGTGCCAGCTCACCGGTAGGGGCCTATAATTCACCCCTCCACTTT. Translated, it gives CASSPVGAYNSPLHF.

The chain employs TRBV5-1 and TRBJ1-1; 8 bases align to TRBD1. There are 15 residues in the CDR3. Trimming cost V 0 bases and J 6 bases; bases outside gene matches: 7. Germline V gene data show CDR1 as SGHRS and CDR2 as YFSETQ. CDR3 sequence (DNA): TGCGCCAGCAGCTTGGACAGGGGGTTCGGCGCTGAAGCTTTCTTT. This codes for CASSLDRGFGAEAFF.

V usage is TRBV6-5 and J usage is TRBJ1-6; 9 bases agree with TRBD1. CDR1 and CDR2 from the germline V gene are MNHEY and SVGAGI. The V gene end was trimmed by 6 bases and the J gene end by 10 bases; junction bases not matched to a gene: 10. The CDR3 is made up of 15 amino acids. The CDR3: CASREWDREQSPLHF. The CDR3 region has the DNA TGTGCCAGCAGAGAGTGGGACAGGGAGCAGTCACCCCTCCACTTT.

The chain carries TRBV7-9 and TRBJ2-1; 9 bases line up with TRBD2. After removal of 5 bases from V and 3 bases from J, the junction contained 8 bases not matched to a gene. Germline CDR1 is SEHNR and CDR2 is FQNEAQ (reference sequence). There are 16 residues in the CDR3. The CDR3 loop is CASSRGAGGYYNEQFF. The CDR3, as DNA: TGTGCCAGCAGCCGCGGAGCGGGGGGCTACTACAATGAGCAGTTCTTC. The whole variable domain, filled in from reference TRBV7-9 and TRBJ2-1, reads DTGVSQNPRHKITKRGQNVTFRCDPISEHNRLYWYRQTLGQGPEFLTYFQNEAQLEKSRLLSDRFSAERPKGSFSTLEIQRTEQGDSAMYLCASSRGAGGYYNEQFFGPGTRLTVL.

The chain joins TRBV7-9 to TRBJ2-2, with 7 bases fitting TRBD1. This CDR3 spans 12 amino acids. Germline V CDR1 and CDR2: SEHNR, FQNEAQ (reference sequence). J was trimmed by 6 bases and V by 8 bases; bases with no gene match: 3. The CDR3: CASDRVAGELFF. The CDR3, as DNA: TGTGCCAGCGACAGGGTAGCCGGGGAGCTGTTTTTT.

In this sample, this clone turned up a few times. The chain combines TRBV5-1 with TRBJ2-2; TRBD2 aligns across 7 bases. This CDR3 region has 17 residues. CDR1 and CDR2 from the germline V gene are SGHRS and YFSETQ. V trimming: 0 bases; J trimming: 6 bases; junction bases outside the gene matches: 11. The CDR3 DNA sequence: TGCGCCAGCAGCTTGGACAGCTTTCCCCGGGGGGCCGGGGAGCTGTTTTTT. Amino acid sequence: CASSLDSFPRGAGELFF.

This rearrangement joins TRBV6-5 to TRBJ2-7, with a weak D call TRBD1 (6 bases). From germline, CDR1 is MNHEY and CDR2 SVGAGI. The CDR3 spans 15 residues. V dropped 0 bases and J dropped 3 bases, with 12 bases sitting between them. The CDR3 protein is CASSYSPDRRYEQYF. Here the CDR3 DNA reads TGTGCCAGCAGTTACTCCCCGGACAGACGCTACGAGCAGTACTTC.

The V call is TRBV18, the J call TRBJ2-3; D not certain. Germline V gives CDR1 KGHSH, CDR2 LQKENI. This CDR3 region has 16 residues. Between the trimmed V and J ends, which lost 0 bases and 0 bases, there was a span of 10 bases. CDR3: CASSPPQVGSTDTQYF. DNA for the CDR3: TGTGCCAGCTCACCACCCCAGGTCGGCAGCACAGATACGCAGTATTTT.

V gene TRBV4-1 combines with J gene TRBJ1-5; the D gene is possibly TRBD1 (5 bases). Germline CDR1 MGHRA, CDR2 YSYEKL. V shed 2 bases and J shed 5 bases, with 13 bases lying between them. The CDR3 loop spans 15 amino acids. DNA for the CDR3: TGCGCCAGCAGCCAACCAGGGTTTCCCGATCAGCCCCAGCATTTT. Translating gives CASSQPGFPDQPQHF.

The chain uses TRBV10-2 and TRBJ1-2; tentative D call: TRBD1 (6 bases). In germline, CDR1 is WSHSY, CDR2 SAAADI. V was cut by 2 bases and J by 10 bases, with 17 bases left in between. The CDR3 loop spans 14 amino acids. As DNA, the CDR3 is TGCGCCAGCAGTGAGGATGCAGGGGCCTTCGCCTACACCTTC. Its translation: CASSEDAGAFAYTF.

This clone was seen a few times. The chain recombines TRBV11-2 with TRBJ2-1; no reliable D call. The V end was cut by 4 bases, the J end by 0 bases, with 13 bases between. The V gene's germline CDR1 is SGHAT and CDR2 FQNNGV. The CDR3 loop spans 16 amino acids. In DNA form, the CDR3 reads TGTGCCAGCAGCTCGCGGCAAATCCCCTCCTACAATGAGCAGTTCTTC. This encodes CASSSRQIPSYNEQFF. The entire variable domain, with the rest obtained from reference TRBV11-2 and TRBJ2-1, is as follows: EAGVAQSPRYKIIEKRQSVAFWCNPISGHATLYWYQQILGQGPKLLIQFQNNGVVDDSQLPKDRFSAERLKGVDSTLKIQPAKLEDSAVYLCASSSRQIPSYNEQFFGPGTRLTVL.

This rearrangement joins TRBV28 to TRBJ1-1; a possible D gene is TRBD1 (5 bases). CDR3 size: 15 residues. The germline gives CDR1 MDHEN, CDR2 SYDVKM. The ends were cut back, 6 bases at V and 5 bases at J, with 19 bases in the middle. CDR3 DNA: TGTGCCAGCAGCTCCTGGGGGGGAAGTGGAACTGAAGCTTTCTTT. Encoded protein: CASSSWGGSGTEAFF.

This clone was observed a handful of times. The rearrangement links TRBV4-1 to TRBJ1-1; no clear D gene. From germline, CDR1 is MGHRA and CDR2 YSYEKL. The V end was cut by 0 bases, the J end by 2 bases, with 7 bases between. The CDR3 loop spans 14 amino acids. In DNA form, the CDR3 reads TGCGCCAGCAGCCAAGACGGGTTTAACACTGAAGCTTTCTTT. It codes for CASSQDGFNTEAFF.

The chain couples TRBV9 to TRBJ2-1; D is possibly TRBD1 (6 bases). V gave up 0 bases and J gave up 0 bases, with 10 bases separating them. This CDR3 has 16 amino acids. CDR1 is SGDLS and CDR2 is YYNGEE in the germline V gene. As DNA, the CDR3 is TGTGCCAGCAGCGTAGGACAGGACCGCTCCTACAATGAGCAGTTCTTC. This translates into CASSVGQDRSYNEQFF.

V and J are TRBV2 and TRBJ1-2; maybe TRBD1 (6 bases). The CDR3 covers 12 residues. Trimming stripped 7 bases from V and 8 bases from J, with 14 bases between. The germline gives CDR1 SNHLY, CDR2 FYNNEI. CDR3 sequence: CASTPGTSGYTF. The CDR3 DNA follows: TGTGCCAGCACCCCCGGGACATCAGGCTACACCTTC.

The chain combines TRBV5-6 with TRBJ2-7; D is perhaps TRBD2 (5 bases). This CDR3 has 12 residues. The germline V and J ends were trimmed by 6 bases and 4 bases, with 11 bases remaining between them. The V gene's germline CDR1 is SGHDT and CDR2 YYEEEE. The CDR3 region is CASTNEGYEQYF. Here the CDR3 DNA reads TGTGCCAGCACCAATGAGGGTTACGAGCAGTACTTC.

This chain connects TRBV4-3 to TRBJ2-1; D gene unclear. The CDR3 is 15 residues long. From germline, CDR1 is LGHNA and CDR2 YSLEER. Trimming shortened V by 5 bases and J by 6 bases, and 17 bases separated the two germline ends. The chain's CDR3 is CASSAQTSISNEQFF. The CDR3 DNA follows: TGCGCCAGCAGCGCGCAGACATCGATCAGCAATGAGCAGTTCTTC.

CDR3 protein: CAPKGQTANQPQHF. CDR3 DNA sequence: TGCGCCCCCAAGGGACAAACGGCCAATCAGCCCCAGCATTTT. The chain has TRBV23-1 and TRBJ1-5; the D gene is possibly TRBD1 (6 bases). Being an ORF, TRBV23-1 has a function that is uncertain. Trimming left V 11 bases short and J 3 bases short, with 17 bases between. CDR3 length: 14 residues.